What follows are 28 T cell receptor beta chains derived from one specimen sequenced in a study of Graves' ophthalmopathy and Graves' hyperthyroidism. Transcripts of RNA were the source for amplifying TCR beta CDR3 regions. Second-round multiplex PCR came after a first-round RT-PCR that employed HTBI primers. TCRdb re-called the multiplex PCR reads through MiXCR, storing one row per CDR3 protein. The sample contains around 1.1 million distinct CDR3 sequences, about 38% of which appear only once. Sequencing used peripheral blood or thyroid tissue (not recorded which). These TCRs come from an adult man with Graves' hyperthyroidism.

This clonotype came up many times. The chain uses TRBV19 and TRBJ1-6, with 10 bases that match TRBD1. The germline V gene has CDR1 LNHDA and CDR2 SQIVND (reference sequence). V lost 5 bases and J lost 11; bases outside the gene matches: 6. The CDR3 spans 14 residues. The CDR3 nucleotides are TGTGCCAGTAGTTTGGGACAGGGGATTACACCCCTCCACTTT. Amino acid sequence: CASSLGQGITPLHF.

This clonotype appeared a few times. The chain links TRBV5-6 to TRBJ1-2, with a weak D call TRBD1 (6 bases). The germline V gene has CDR1 SGHDT and CDR2 YYEEEE. The CDR3 consists of 12 residues. Trimming left V 4 bases short and J 10 bases short, with 14 bases between. The CDR3 loop is CASSPTGGAYTF. In DNA form, the CDR3 reads TGTGCCAGCAGCCCGACTGGGGGGGCCTACACCTTC.

The gene calls are TRBV10-3 and TRBJ1-5; 8 nucleotides match TRBD1. CDR3 size: 14 residues. The germline gives CDR1 ENHRY, CDR2 SYGVKD. The V and J ends lost 8 bases and 5 bases, in that order; junction bases with no gene match: 8. CDR3 nucleotides: TGTGCCATCCAGAGAGCAGGGGGCCATCAGCCCCAGCATTTT. Translation gives CAIQRAGGHQPQHF.

There are a few counts of this clonotype. The J gene is TRBJ1-5, the V gene TRBV10-3; D is unclear. V lost 4 bases to trimming and J lost 5 bases, with 18 bases between them. Per germline, CDR1 ENHRY and CDR2 SYGVKD. The CDR3 loop spans 16 amino acids. Here the CDR3 reads CAISAQKGSSDQPQHF. CDR3 nucleotide sequence: TGTGCCATCAGTGCACAAAAGGGCAGCTCCGATCAGCCCCAGCATTTT.

The rearrangement joins TRBV7-8 to TRBJ1-2, with no clear D. Germline assignment: CDR1 SGHVS and CDR2 FQNEAQ. Trimming cost V 4 bases and J 0 bases, with 12 bases left between them. The CDR3 has 15 amino acids. This CDR3 is CASSYPNEANYGYTF. The DNA of the CDR3 is TGTGCCAGCAGCTATCCTAACGAAGCTAACTATGGCTACACCTTC. The variable domain in full, completed from reference TRBV7-8 and TRBJ1-2, reads GAGVSQSPRYKVAKRGQDVALRCDPISGHVSLFWYQQALGQGPEFLTYFQNEAQLDKSGLPSDRFFAERPEGSVSTLKIQRTQQEDSAVYLCASSYPNEANYGYTFGSGTRLTVV.

This clonotype was counted many times. V is TRBV15 and J is TRBJ2-7, with 11 bases matching TRBD2. Germline CDR1 is LNHNV and CDR2 is YYDKDF (reference sequence). Losses at the gene ends were 0 bases for V and 3 bases for J; bases not matched to a gene: 10. The CDR3 covers 18 residues. CDR3 protein: CATSRDRGGGTSGYEQYF. In DNA, the CDR3 is TGTGCCACCAGCAGAGATCGCGGGGGCGGGACTAGCGGCTACGAGCAGTACTTC.

The chain joins TRBV2 to TRBJ1-1; D is unclear. V gave up 4 bases and J gave up 1 base, with 13 bases separating them. The germline V gene encodes CDR1 SNHLY and CDR2 FYNNEI. The CDR3 has 15 residues. Written as DNA, the CDR3 is TGTGCCAGCAGTGTCGTAGACGGTCAGAACACTGAAGCTTTCTTT. The encoded protein is CASSVVDGQNTEAFF.

This clonotype was counted at least ten times. This sequence joins TRBV4-2 and TRBJ1-1, with TRBD1 as a possible D gene (5 bases). Germline assignment: CDR1 LGHNA and CDR2 YNFKEQ. Trimming shortened V by 4 bases and J by 8 bases, and 14 bases separated the two germline ends. The CDR3 contains 13 residues. The DNA of the CDR3 is TGTGCCAGCAGCCCCCAGGGATCGGCCGAAGCTTTCTTT. Residues: CASSPQGSAEAFF.

This rearrangement joins TRBV9 to TRBJ1-4; the D is unclear. Trimming stripped 8 bases from V and 7 bases from J, with 15 bases between. Per germline, CDR1 SGDLS and CDR2 YYNGEE. The CDR3 is 13 residues long. The CDR3 is CASSAPPGEKLFF. The CDR3 DNA follows: TGTGCCAGTTCAGCCCCGCCGGGTGAAAAACTGTTTTTT.

This clonotype was recorded at least ten times. The chain carries TRBV29-1 and TRBJ2-7; TRBD1 matches 8 bases. The CDR3 runs to 12 residues. Germline V gene data show CDR1 as SQVTM and CDR2 as ANQGSEA. V dropped 6 bases and J dropped 2; count of bases not matched to a gene: 3. The CDR3 DNA reads TGCAGCGTCTGGACAGGGACCTACGAGCAGTACTTC. This gives the protein CSVWTGTYEQYF.

The chain links TRBV7-9 to TRBJ2-2, with 9 bases that match TRBD1. CDR3 size: 15 residues. The germline gives CDR1 SEHNR, CDR2 FQNEAQ (reference sequence). V shed 5 bases, J shed 6 bases, and the junction held 7 bases outside the gene matches. The CDR3, as DNA: TGTGCCAGCAGCCACCGGGACAGGGCTGCCGGGGAGCTGTTTTTT. This encodes CASSHRDRAAGELFF.

This clonotype has at least ten counts. The chain uses TRBV7-2 and TRBJ1-5; a possible D gene is TRBD1 (6 bases). Trimming shortened V by 6 bases and J by 3 bases, and 12 bases separated the two germline ends. This CDR3 is built from 14 residues. Germline CDR1 SGHTA, CDR2 FQGNSA. The CDR3 protein is CASSFTGYNQPQHF. The CDR3 bases are TGTGCCAGCAGTTTTACAGGGTACAATCAGCCCCAGCATTTT.

A note on this clonotype: This CDR3 fails to terminate in the conserved phenylalanine or tryptophan, so it likely reflects a read error. The J gene is TRBJ2-7, the V gene TRBV7-8; TRBD2 agrees at 15 bases. The DNA end favors TRBJ2-5, so the J call may be wrong. Germline CDR1 is SGHVS and CDR2 is FQNEAQ. The CDR3 runs to 16 residues. CDR3 protein: CASSPGLAGGGETQYL. CDR3 nucleotide sequence: TGTGCCAGCAGCCCGGGACTAGCGGGAGGTGGTGAGACCCAGTACCTC.

About this clonotype itself: The germline gene is not matched at one end of the junction; a read error may be the cause. The chain employs TRBV9 and TRBJ1-6; 7 nucleotides agree with TRBD1. The CDR3 runs to 15 residues. Germline V gene sequence: CDR1 SGDLS, CDR2 YYNGEE. The CDR3 DNA follows: TGTGCCAGCAGCGTGCGACAGGGAAATAATTCACCCCCCCACTTT. Translating gives CASSVRQGNNSPPHF.

This clonotype was seen only once. The chain carries TRBV11-2 and TRBJ1-2; D is unresolved. Between the trimmed V and J ends, which lost 5 bases and 6 bases, there was a span of 13 bases. Germline V gives CDR1 SGHAT, CDR2 FQNNGV. This CDR3 has 13 residues. The CDR3, as DNA: TGTGCCAGCAGCCAAGCCCCCAGGAATGGCTACACCTTC. Its protein product is CASSQAPRNGYTF.

The J gene is TRBJ2-2, the V gene TRBV2; D not resolved. Germline V CDR1 and CDR2: SNHLY, FYNNEI. This CDR3 spans 14 amino acids. Trimming shortened V by 5 bases and J by 4 bases, and 11 bases separated the two germline ends. CDR3 amino acids: CASSFGVATGELFF. Here the CDR3 DNA reads TGTGCCAGCAGTTTTGGGGTGGCCACCGGGGAGCTGTTTTTT. Full variable domain (rest looked up from reference TRBV2 and TRBJ2-2): EPEVTQTPSHQVTQMGQEVILRCVPISNHLYFYWYRQILGQKVEFLVSFYNNEISEKSEIFDDQFSVERPDGSNFTLKIRSTKLEDSAMYFCASSFGVATGELFFGEGSRLTVL.

A few counts support this clonotype. At one boundary the junction diverges from the germline segment, which might be a read error. The CDR3 nucleotides are TGTGCCAGCAGTACCAACAGGGATGGTAATTCACCCCTCCACTTT. It encodes CASSTNRDGNSPLHF. This sequence joins TRBV10-3 and TRBJ1-6; a possible D gene is TRBD1 (6 bases). CDR1 ENHRY and CDR2 SYGVKD come from the germline V gene. CDR3 length: 15 residues.

V is TRBV11-2 and J is TRBJ1-6; no reliable D call. Germline CDR1 is SGHAT and CDR2 is FQNNGV. The CDR3 covers 16 residues. Trimming took off 2 bases at V and 2 bases at J, with 10 bases between the two ends. The CDR3 DNA follows: TGTGCCAGCAGCTTATGGACGGGAACCTATAATTCACCCCTCCACTTT. This encodes CASSLWTGTYNSPLHF.

This clonotype showed up just a few times. The rearrangement links TRBV7-9 to TRBJ1-2; D not resolved. The V end was cut by 3 bases, the J end by 2 bases, with 10 bases between. The CDR3 length is 14 residues. Per the germline V gene, CDR1 is SEHNR and CDR2 is FQNEAQ (reference sequence). CDR3 region: CASSLEGGNYGYTF. DNA of the CDR3: TGTGCCAGCAGCTTGGAAGGAGGAAACTATGGCTACACCTTC.

This clonotype was recorded at least ten times. CDR3 in amino acids: CASSIYSGNYGYTF. CDR3 sequence (DNA): TGTGCCAGTAGTATATACTCTGGCAACTATGGCTACACCTTC. The genes are TRBV19 and TRBJ1-2; unclear D gene. Germline V CDR1 and CDR2: LNHDA, SQIVND (reference sequence). V lost 2 bases and J 2 bases, leaving 9 bases between the germline ends. The CDR3 contains 14 residues.

Comment on this clonotype: A clone one base away is much larger, so this may be a read error. The chain recombines TRBV5-1 with TRBJ1-1; 12 bases are a match to TRBD1. The CDR3 consists of 14 residues. The V segment lost 4 bases and the J segment 7 bases; nucleotides outside the gene matches: 5. CDR1 SGHRS and CDR2 YFSETQ come from the germline V gene. This CDR3 is CASSGTGGDIEAFF. The CDR3 bases are TGCGCCAGCAGCGGGACAGGGGGCGACATTGAAGCTTTCTTT.

This clonotype was counted ten times or more. The chain carries TRBV9 and TRBJ1-6; TRBD1 is a possible D gene (5 bases). Germline values: CDR1 SGDLS, CDR2 YYNGEE. Between the trimmed V and J ends, which lost 5 bases and 5 bases, there was a span of 14 bases. This CDR3 has 15 residues. This CDR3 is CASSDGTGDNSPLHF. In DNA, the CDR3 is TGTGCCAGCAGTGACGGGACGGGCGATAATTCACCCCTCCACTTT.

V and J are TRBV7-2 and TRBJ2-3, with D unresolved. In germline, CDR1 is SGHTA, CDR2 FQGNSA. V dropped 1 base and J dropped 7 bases, with 9 bases sitting between them. This CDR3 comprises 13 residues. CDR3 sequence: CASSLGSTHTQYF. As DNA, the CDR3 is TGTGCCAGCAGCTTAGGGTCTACCCATACGCAGTATTTT.

This clonotype has at least ten counts. The chain links TRBV12-3 or TRBV12-4 to TRBJ1-3; D call uncertain. V was pared by 7 bases and J by 2 bases, with 6 bases between. This CDR3 spans 12 amino acids. Here the CDR3 DNA reads TGTGCCAGCATTCGTCCTGGAAACACCATATATTTT. This translates into CASIRPGNTIYF.

Ten or more counts support this clonotype. The CDR3 bases are TGTGCCAGCAGCTATTCCGGGACGGCAAATCAGCCCCAGCATTTT. Its protein product is CASSYSGTANQPQHF. The chain carries TRBV7-8 and TRBJ1-5, with a weak D call TRBD1 (5 bases). V was cut by 4 bases and J by 4 bases, with 14 bases left in between. Germline V gives CDR1 SGHVS, CDR2 FQNEAQ. The CDR3 runs 15 residues.

This clonotype was seen many times. This rearrangement joins TRBV11-2 to TRBJ2-5; 9 positions match TRBD1. The CDR3 contains 15 residues. CDR1 and CDR2 from the germline V gene are SGHAT and FQNNGV. The junction had 7 bases not matched to a gene; V was cut back by 4 bases and J by 4 bases. CDR3 bases: TGTGCCAGCAGCTCCGGGGACAGGGTGGTAGAGACCCAGTACTTC. It yields the protein CASSSGDRVVETQYF.

In this sample, this clonotype turned up a few times. The chain employs TRBV9 and TRBJ2-7; TRBD1 might be the D (6 bases). The germline V gene encodes CDR1 SGDLS and CDR2 YYNGEE. The CDR3 sequence is 15 residues long. With 3 bases removed from V and 0 bases from J, the gap between germline ends came to 13 bases. The CDR3 DNA is TGTGCCAGCAGCGAGAGGGGGAGTAACTCCTACGAGCAGTACTTC. Translation: CASSERGSNSYEQYF.

The chain has TRBV7-8 and TRBJ2-7; TRBD2 agrees at 15 bases. Germline loops: CDR1 SGHVS, CDR2 FQNEAQ. Trimming cost V 5 bases and J 3 bases; bases outside gene matches: 11. The CDR3 is 18 residues long. CDR3 amino acids: CASSRLSGLAGGHYEQYF. DNA of the CDR3: TGTGCCAGCAGCCGTTTAAGCGGACTAGCGGGAGGGCACTACGAGCAGTACTTC.